Shown below are 29 T cell receptor beta chains from a single sample sequenced in a study of cytomegalovirus exposure and HLA in healthy donors. The PCR had 60 Vbeta and 13 Jbeta primers. Using immunoSEQ multiplex PCR, the repertoire was profiled, and TCRdb retains in-frame clones only, with some absent. The data contain approximately 100,000 clones, 60% to 85% of them singletons. Sequences were obtained from PBMCs. The receptor source for this set is a woman aged 40 to 55 in good health and CMV-seropositive.

The gene calls are TRBV6-1 and TRBJ1-1, with no clear D. From germline, CDR1 is MNHNS and CDR2 SASEGT. Trimming removed 6 bases from V and 1 base from J, with 15 bases in between. This CDR3 is 15 amino acids long. DNA for the CDR3: TGTGCCAGCAGCGCCCTAAGCACGAAGAACACTGAAGCTTTCTTT. Its protein product is CASSALSTKNTEAFF.

The CDR3 bases are TGTGCCAGCAGTGTAATTATGGGACAGGATCTTATTCTTGGAAACACCATATATTTT. Protein product: CASSVIMGQDLILGNTIYF. The chain employs TRBV2 and TRBJ1-3, with 8 nucleotides matching TRBD1. Trimming at V came to 4 bases and at J to 3 bases, leaving 17 bases not matched to a gene. CDR1 is SNHLY, CDR2 FYNNEI, per germline. CDR3 length: 19 residues.

V and J are TRBV4-1 and TRBJ2-7; TRBD1 matches 8 bases. The germline CDR1 and CDR2 sequences are MGHRA and YSYEKL. This CDR3 contains 16 residues. Unmatched junction bases numbered 7, after V lost 0 bases and J lost 3 bases. The CDR3 DNA follows: TGCGCCAGCAGCCAAGAAAAGGCAGGGGGCTTCTACGAGCAGTACTTC. Translated, it gives CASSQEKAGGFYEQYF.

The V gene is TRBV5-1, the J gene TRBJ1-1; D call uncertain. Germline CDR1 SGHRS, CDR2 YFSETQ. The V end lost 0 bases, the J end lost 1 base, and 7 bases lay between the germline ends. The CDR3 extends over 14 amino acids. In DNA, the CDR3 is TGCGCCAGCAGCTTGGATGCTAGGAACACTGAAGCTTTCTTT. Amino acid sequence: CASSLDARNTEAFF.

There are a few counts of this clone. This rearrangement joins TRBV9 to TRBJ2-7; tentatively, D is TRBD2 (6 bases). This CDR3 contains 12 residues. V lost 7 bases to trimming and J lost 4 bases, with 12 bases between them. Germline-derived CDR1 and CDR2 are SGDLS and YYNGEE. The CDR3 spells CASSGRGYEQYF. CDR3 nucleotides: TGTGCCAGCTCCGGGCGGGGTTACGAGCAGTACTTC.

This clone was observed a few times. V is TRBV9 and J is TRBJ1-1, with 9 bases lining up with TRBD1. Germline-derived CDR1 and CDR2 are SGDLS and YYNGEE. V trimming: 7 bases; J trimming: 6 bases; junction bases outside the gene matches: 10. The CDR3 contains 14 residues. CDR3 loop: CASGKGQGSSEAFF. The CDR3 DNA reads TGTGCCAGCGGGAAAGGACAGGGGAGTTCTGAAGCTTTCTTT.

This clone was seen a few times. This chain connects TRBV5-4 to TRBJ2-5; TRBD1 matches at 9 bases. Germline CDR1 SGHNT, CDR2 YYREEE (reference sequence). The V and J ends lost 4 bases and 6 bases, in that order; junction bases with no gene match: 10. CDR3 length: 15 amino acids. The CDR3 reads CASSPTGGSGKTQYF. CDR3 DNA sequence: TGTGCCAGCAGCCCCACAGGGGGCTCTGGAAAGACCCAGTACTTC.

The chain combines TRBV9 with TRBJ1-5; D unclear. Germline V gives CDR1 SGDLS, CDR2 YYNGEE. V dropped 4 bases and J dropped 10 bases, with 15 bases sitting between them. The CDR3 length is 13 residues. The DNA of the CDR3 is TGTGCCAGCAGCCTCGAGGGCGGGGAACCCCAGCATTTT. Residues: CASSLEGGEPQHF. Full variable domain (remainder filled in from reference TRBV9 and TRBJ1-5): DSGVTQTPKHLITATGQRVTLRCSPRSGDLSVYWYQQSLDQGLQFLIQYYNGEERAKGNILERFSAQQFPDLHSELNLSSLELGDSALYFCASSLEGGEPQHFGDGTRLSIL.

The chain uses TRBV13 and TRBJ1-2, with D uncertain. This CDR3 has 15 amino acids. Deletions cut 2 bases from V and 5 bases from J, with 15 bases between. Germline CDR1 and CDR2: PRHDT and FYEKMQ (reference sequence). The CDR3 DNA reads as TGTGCCAGCAGCTTATATAGCGGAGACGAATATGGCTACACCTTC. This sequence encodes CASSLYSGDEYGYTF.

In the case of this clone: The identical CDR3 is also encoded by other nucleotide sequences in the sample. The chain links TRBV5-6 to TRBJ1-1; D not certain. CDR3 length: 13 residues. CDR1 is SGHDT, CDR2 YYEEEE, per germline. Trimming pared 0 bases from V and 5 bases from J, leaving 8 bases between. The DNA of the CDR3 is TGTGCCAGCAGCTTGGGGGGAGTGACTGAAGCTTTCTTT. Amino acids: CASSLGGVTEAFF.

The V call is TRBV7-2, the J call TRBJ2-3, with 9 bases matching TRBD1. Germline values: CDR1 SGHTA, CDR2 FQGNSA. V gave up 5 bases and J gave up 8 bases; unmatched junction bases: 8. There are 14 residues in the CDR3. CDR3 nucleotides: TGTGCCAGCAGCGTGGGACAGGGCCACTTTACGCAGTATTTT. Protein product: CASSVGQGHFTQYF.

CDR3 region: CASSVGANYGYTF. In DNA, the CDR3 is TGTGCCAGCAGTGTAGGAGCTAACTATGGCTACACCTTC. The rearrangement links TRBV2 to TRBJ1-2; D remains unclear. CDR3 size: 13 residues. The germline V gene encodes CDR1 SNHLY and CDR2 FYNNEI. Deletions cut 4 bases from V and 0 bases from J, with 6 bases between.

The chain is built from TRBV19 and TRBJ2-7, with TRBD1 matching 8 bases. The germline V gene encodes CDR1 LNHDA and CDR2 SQIVND (reference sequence). V shed 5 bases and J 3 bases; nucleotides not matched to a gene: 9. The CDR3 is 15 residues long. The chain's CDR3 is CASSPGQGGGYEQYF. The DNA of the CDR3 is TGTGCCAGTAGTCCAGGACAGGGAGGAGGCTACGAGCAGTACTTC.

The chain is built from TRBV30 and TRBJ2-3; 10 nucleotides align to TRBD2. CDR1 is GTSNPN and CDR2 is SVGIG in the germline V gene (reference sequence). The CDR3 has 13 residues. The CDR3 reads CGGASGGSDTQYF. CDR3 nucleotide sequence: TGTGGCGGGGCTAGCGGGGGATCAGATACGCAGTATTTT.

The chain has TRBV5-1 and TRBJ1-1; D not certain. The CDR3 is 12 residues long. Germline V gives CDR1 SGHRS, CDR2 YFSETQ. V lost 4 bases and J 7 bases, leaving 11 bases between the germline ends. As DNA, the CDR3 is TGCGCCAGCAGCGTGTCGGGTATTGAAGCTTTCTTT. This translates into CASSVSGIEAFF.

Written as DNA, the CDR3 is TGTGCCACCAGCAGAGACGCAGGGCGAAATGGCTACACCTTC. It is translated as CATSRDAGRNGYTF. The rearrangement links TRBV15 to TRBJ1-2; TRBD1 might be the D (5 bases). V dropped 0 bases and J dropped 6 bases, with 11 bases sitting between them. The CDR3 totals 14 residues. Germline CDR1 is LNHNV and CDR2 is YYDKDF (reference sequence).

This rearrangement joins TRBV19 to TRBJ2-1; maybe TRBD2 (7 bases). The CDR3 runs 16 residues. Trimming pared 5 bases from V and 0 bases from J, leaving 14 bases between. Germline V gene data show CDR1 as LNHDA and CDR2 as SQIVND (reference sequence). The CDR3 spells CASSLGGGYSYNEQFF. The CDR3, as DNA: TGTGCCAGTAGTTTAGGGGGAGGGTACTCCTACAATGAGCAGTTCTTC. Full variable domain (outside the CDR3, taken from reference TRBV19 and TRBJ2-1): DGGITQSPKYLFRKEGQNVTLSCEQNLNHDAMYWYRQDPGQGLRLIYYSQIVNDFQKGDIAEGYSVSREKKESFPLTVTSAQKNPTAFYLCASSLGGGYSYNEQFFGPGTRLTVL.

V is TRBV2 and J is TRBJ1-1, with TRBD1 identical over 9 bases. V trimming: 6 bases; J trimming: 10 bases; junction bases outside the gene matches: 12. Germline CDR1 and CDR2: SNHLY and FYNNEI. This CDR3 is 14 amino acids long. CDR3 nucleotide sequence: TGTGCCAGCAGCTCACAGGGGGCCCTCTCCGGAGCTTTCTTT. Encoded protein: CASSSQGALSGAFF.

V and J are TRBV6-1 and TRBJ2-7; D is uncertain. Germline CDR1 and CDR2: MNHNS and SASEGT. Trimming pared 5 bases from V and 3 bases from J, leaving 8 bases between. The CDR3 extends over 12 amino acids. CDR3 region: CASSSPSYEQYF. The CDR3 region has the DNA TGTGCCAGCAGTTCCCCTAGCTACGAGCAGTACTTC.

V is TRBV5-1 and J is TRBJ1-4; 8 nucleotides line up with TRBD1. V was clipped by 2 bases and J by 8 bases; unmatched bases: 5. The CDR3 has 14 residues. Germline V lookup: CDR1 SGHRS, CDR2 YFSETQ. The CDR3 sequence is CASSFTGGREKLFF. The CDR3, as DNA: TGCGCCAGCAGCTTCACAGGGGGGCGGGAAAAACTGTTTTTT.

V is TRBV2 and J is TRBJ2-2; no firm D call. The CDR3 is 15 amino acids. CDR1 and CDR2 from the germline V gene are SNHLY and FYNNEI. V lost 3 bases, J lost 3 bases, and 11 bases lay in between. CDR3 region: CASSDFAPHTGELFF. CDR3 DNA sequence: TGTGCCAGCAGTGATTTTGCGCCTCACACCGGGGAGCTGTTTTTT.

J is TRBJ1-6 and V is TRBV30, with no clear D. The CDR3 contains 14 residues. Germline V gives CDR1 GTSNPN, CDR2 SVGIG (reference sequence). V was cut by 5 bases and J by 11 bases, with 19 bases left in between. The CDR3 here is CAWSLTGIRAPLHF. Here the CDR3 DNA reads TGTGCCTGGTCCCTTACCGGGATCCGGGCACCCCTCCACTTT.

This chain links TRBV5-1 with TRBJ2-6; 12 bases agree with TRBD1. Germline V gives CDR1 SGHRS, CDR2 YFSETQ. This CDR3 contains 18 residues. The trim removed 4 bases at V and 3 bases at J, leaving 8 bases unmatched. CDR3 amino acids: CASSVSGQGALGANVLTF. In DNA form, the CDR3 reads TGCGCCAGCAGCGTTTCGGGACAGGGGGCGCTTGGGGCCAACGTCCTGACTTTC.

J is TRBJ1-2 and V is TRBV6-6, with D hard to call. V was shortened by 0 bases and J by 3 bases, with 11 bases between the two germline ends. CDR1 and CDR2 (germline): MNHNY, SVGAGI (reference sequence). The CDR3 extends over 15 amino acids. The CDR3 loop is CASSYSIGGDYGYTF. For the CDR3, the DNA is TGTGCCAGCAGTTACTCGATTGGAGGTGACTATGGCTACACCTTC.

The rearrangement uses TRBV6-5 and TRBJ2-3, with a tentative D call TRBD2 (5 bases). The CDR3 has 13 amino acids. V lost 6 bases and J 1 base, leaving 8 bases between the germline ends. CDR1 MNHEY and CDR2 SVGAGI come from the germline V gene. The DNA for the CDR3 is TGTGCCAGCAGGGGAGACGGCACAGATACGCAGTATTTT. It is translated as CASRGDGTDTQYF.

The chain uses TRBV10-2 and TRBJ2-7, with 9 bases identical to TRBD2. V was clipped by 4 bases and J by 8 bases; unmatched bases: 9. CDR1 is WSHSY, CDR2 SAAADI, per germline. CDR3 length: 14 amino acids. CDR3 amino acids: CASSGGLATSKQYF. DNA of the CDR3: TGCGCCAGCAGTGGCGGACTAGCGACGAGTAAGCAGTACTTC.

The J gene is TRBJ2-7, the V gene TRBV18; D is unclear. Germline-derived CDR1 and CDR2 are KGHSH and LQKENI. This CDR3 spans 13 amino acids. V was trimmed by 5 bases and J by 2 bases, leaving 10 bases between them. This chain's CDR3 is CASSRESPYEQYF. CDR3 bases: TGTGCCAGCTCAAGAGAGTCTCCCTACGAGCAGTACTTC. The whole variable domain, remainder taken from reference TRBV18 and TRBJ2-7, is NAGVMQNPRHLVRRRGQEARLRCSPMKGHSHVYWYRQLPEEGLKFMVYLQKENIIDESGMPKERFSAEFPKEGPSILRIQQVVRGDSAAYFCASSRESPYEQYFGPGTRLTVT.

The CDR3 nucleotides read TGTGCCAGCAGCTTAGGAGGGGGGGCATCCGGTGGAAACACCATATATTTT. It yields the protein CASSLGGGASGGNTIYF. This chain joins TRBV7-2 and TRBJ1-3; perhaps TRBD1 as D (6 bases). The germline CDR1 and CDR2 sequences are SGHTA and FQGNSA. V gave up 1 base and J gave up 3 bases, with 16 bases separating them. CDR3 length: 17 residues. Drawing the rest from reference TRBV7-2 and TRBJ1-3, the complete variable domain is GAGVSQSPSNKVTEKGKDVELRCDPISGHTALYWYRQSLGQGLEFLIYFQGNSAPDKSGLPSDRFSAERTGGSVSTLTIQRTQQEDSAVYLCASSLGGGASGGNTIYFGEGSWLTVV.

This clone was counted only a few times. The rearrangement uses TRBV7-9 and TRBJ1-3; D possibly corresponds to TRBD1 (5 bases). Trimming took off 4 bases at V and 3 bases at J, with 13 bases between the two ends. This CDR3 spans 15 amino acids. Germline V lookup: CDR1 SEHNR, CDR2 FQNEAQ (reference sequence). CDR3 bases: TGTGCCAGCAGCTCAGGACAAGTCGGTGGAAACACCATATATTTT. Protein: CASSSGQVGGNTIYF.